A selection of T cell receptor beta chains follows, all from one sample in a study of PD-1 blockade in classical Hodgkin lymphoma. This table comes from immunoSEQ multiplex PCR, and its TCRdb copy is limited to in-frame clones, with some not included. This sample has about 110,000 clones, with roughly nine tenths found just once. Material: peripheral blood mononuclear cells (PBMCs), obtained before the second cycle of nivolumab. The receptors were gathered from a human donor with classical Hodgkin lymphoma. The CDR3 runs from the conserved cysteine through the conserved F or W. A D gene is named only where the DNA matches it firmly. Clone size is given for some rows only: seen once, a few or many times, or a class if the clone is expanded.

TRBD1	.	TRBV2	TRBJ1-5	CASRDTGDQPQHF	TGTGCCAGCAGGGACACAGGGGATCAGCCCCAGCATTTT
TRBD2	.	TRBV6-1	TRBJ2-1	CASSPGGRKFF	TGTGCCAGCAGTCCCGGCGGGAGGAAATTCTTC
.	once	TRBV15	TRBJ1-5	CATSRFESGGQPQHF	TGTGCCACCAGCAGATTTGAAAGCGGAGGTCAGCCCCAGCATTTT
TRBD1	.	TRBV6-6	TRBJ1-4	CASRLPGGPREKLFF	TGTGCCAGCAGACTCCCAGGGGGGCCTCGGGAAAAACTGTTTTTT
TRBD2	.	TRBV14	TRBJ2-7	CASSQALAGTYEQYF	TGTGCCAGCAGCCAAGCACTAGCGGGAACCTACGAGCAGTACTTC
.	.	TRBV7-9	TRBJ1-2	CASSLAGGYTF	TGTGCCAGCAGCTTGGCAGGCGGCTACACCTTC
TRBD1	once	TRBV15	TRBJ2-2	CATSRFRDRATGELFF	TGTGCCACCAGCAGATTTCGGGACAGGGCGACCGGGGAGCTGTTTTTT
TRBD2	once	TRBV25-1	TRBJ2-1	CASSEGGRIYNEQFF	TGTGCCAGCAGTGAAGGCGGGAGGATCTACAATGAGCAGTTCTTC
TRBD2	.	TRBV6-1	TRBJ2-1	CASSESGGGSYNEQFF	TGTGCCAGCAGTGAATCTGGGGGGGGATCCTACAATGAGCAGTTCTTC
TRBD1	.	TRBV18	TRBJ1-1	CASSPPTGGTEAFF	TGTGCCAGCTCACCACCGACAGGGGGTACTGAAGCTTTCTTT
.	.	TRBV10-1	TRBJ1-5	CASSERGTQPQHF	TGCGCCAGCAGTGAGAGAGGGACTCAGCCCCAGCATTTT
.	.	TRBV19	TRBJ1-5	CASGVGEGYQPQHF	TGTGCCAGTGGAGTGGGCGAGGGCTATCAGCCCCAGCATTTT
TRBD1	.	TRBV28	TRBJ2-3	CASSLTGTGGSDTQYF	TGTGCCAGCAGTCTCACCGGGACAGGGGGCTCAGATACGCAGTATTTT
.	.	TRBV7-2	TRBJ1-3	CASSRGGSGNTIYF	TGTGCCAGCAGCCGCGGAGGGTCTGGAAACACCATATATTTT
TRBD1	.	TRBV7-2	TRBJ1-2	CASSLTGVRYGYTF	TGTGCCAGCAGCCTTACAGGGGTTAGGTATGGCTACACCTTC
.	.	TRBV5-1	TRBJ2-7	CASSLWGVEQYF	TGCGCCAGCAGCTTGTGGGGGGTTGAGCAGTACTTC
TRBD1	.	TRBV5-4	TRBJ2-7	CASSPPGGLGEQYF	TGTGCCAGCAGCCCTCCAGGGGGCTTGGGCGAGCAGTACTTC
TRBD2	.	TRBV5-1	TRBJ2-5	CASSLTPGTSKETQYF	TGCGCCAGCAGCTTAACACCCGGGACTAGCAAAGAGACCCAGTACTTC
TRBD1	.	TRBV2	TRBJ1-1	CASSRQGLGSTEAFF	TGTGCCAGCAGTAGACAGGGGCTGGGTAGCACTGAAGCGTTCTTT
.	.	TRBV6-4	TRBJ1-1	CASSSTGYTEAFF	TGTGCCAGCAGTTCTACAGGGTACACTGAAGCTTTCTTT
.	.	TRBV2	TRBJ1-5	CASIGSFGGNQPQHF	TGTGCCAGCATCGGGTCTTTTGGGGGCAATCAGCCCCAGCATTTT
.	.	TRBV18	TRBJ2-5	CASSLDHRGETQYF	TGTGCCAGCTCACTGGACCACCGGGGGGAGACCCAGTACTTC
TRBD2	.	TRBV19	TRBJ2-2	CASTRTSGTGELFF	TGTGCCAGTACTCGGACTAGCGGGACCGGGGAGCTGTTTTTT
.	.	TRBV7-2	TRBJ2-3	CASSLGLTDTQYF	TGTGCCAGCAGCTTAGGCCTCACAGATACGCAGTATTTT
.	.	TRBV27	TRBJ2-7	CASRDSSYEQYF	TGTGCCAGCAGGGACAGTTCCTACGAGCAGTACTTC
.	.	TRBV6-5	TRBJ2-1	CASSYPQEWSNEQFF	TGTGCCAGCAGTTACCCCCAGGAGTGGTCAAATGAGCAGTTCTTC
.	.	TRBV4-3	TRBJ2-2	CASSQSPRPGGTGELFF	TGCGCCAGCAGCCAATCCCCCAGGCCGGGCGGGACCGGGGAGCTGTTTTTT
TRBD1	.	TRBV28	TRBJ1-5	CASSQERGRGVNQPQHF	TGTGCCAGCAGCCAGGAGAGGGGGCGCGGGGTCAATCAGCCCCAGCATTTT
TRBD1	once	TRBV6-5	TRBJ2-4	CASSSPGTGNIQYF	TGTGCCAGCAGTTCACCAGGGACAGGGAACATTCAGTACTTC
.	.	TRBV5-1	TRBJ1-3	CASGPSGNTIYF	TGCGCCAGCGGTCCCTCTGGAAACACCATATATTTT
TRBD2	.	TRBV2	TRBJ2-5	CASRESSGRAGETQYF	TGTGCCAGCAGAGAATCTAGCGGGAGGGCCGGAGAGACCCAGTACTTC
TRBD2	.	TRBV19	TRBJ2-1	CASQGGLDVNEQFF	TGTGCCAGTCAAGGCGGACTAGATGTCAATGAGCAGTTCTTC
.	.	TRBV29-1	TRBJ2-7	CSVPGDGYEQYF	TGCAGCGTTCCCGGGGATGGTTACGAGCAGTACTTC
.	once	TRBV7-9	TRBJ1-4	CASSPPRVATNEKLFF	TGTGCCAGCAGCCCCCCCCGGGTCGCAACTAATGAAAAACTGTTTTTT
.	.	TRBV7-9	TRBJ2-2	CASSFVGAAGELFF	TGTGCCAGCAGCTTTGTGGGGGCGGCCGGGGAGCTGTTTTTT
TRBD2	.	TRBV5-1	TRBJ2-5	CASSRLAGEETQYF	TGCGCCAGCAGCCGCCTAGCGGGAGAAGAGACCCAGTACTTC
.	.	TRBV2	TRBJ2-1	CASSISGSYNEQFF	TGTGCCAGCAGTATTAGCGGCTCTTACAATGAGCAGTTCTTC
.	.	TRBV25-1	TRBJ2-7	CASRAHYEQYF	TGTGCCAGCCGGGCCCACTACGAGCAGTACTTC
.	.	TRBV7-2	TRBJ1-1	CASNDLGTENTEAFF	TGTGCCAGCAATGACCTGGGGACCGAGAACACTGAAGCTTTCTTT
TRBD2	.	TRBV19	TRBJ2-1	CASSSWTSNEQFF	TGTGCCAGTAGTAGTTGGACTAGTAATGAGCAGTTCTTC
.	once	TRBV11-2	TRBJ1-5	CASSPVHPSTRYNQPQHF	TGTGCCAGCAGCCCTGTCCACCCTTCAACACGTTACAATCAGCCCCAGCATTTT
.	.	TRBV6-5	TRBJ1-2	CASTDSKGRYYGYTF	TGTGCCAGTACGGACAGTAAAGGGAGGTATTATGGCTACACCTTC
TRBD2	.	TRBV27	TRBJ2-7	CASSSRERREQYF	TGTGCCAGCAGTTCGCGGGAGCGGCGCGAGCAGTACTTC